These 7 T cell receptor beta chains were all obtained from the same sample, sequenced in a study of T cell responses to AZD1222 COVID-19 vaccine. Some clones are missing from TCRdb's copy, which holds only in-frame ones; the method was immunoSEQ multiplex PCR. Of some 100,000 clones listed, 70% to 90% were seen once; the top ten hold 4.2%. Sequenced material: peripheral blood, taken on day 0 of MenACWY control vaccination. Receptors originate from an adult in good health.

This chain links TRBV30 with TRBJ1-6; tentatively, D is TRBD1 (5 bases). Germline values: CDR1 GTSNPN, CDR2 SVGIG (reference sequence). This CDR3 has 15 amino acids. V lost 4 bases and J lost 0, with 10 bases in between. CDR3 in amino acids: CAWTADSSYNSPLHF. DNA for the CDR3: TGTGCCTGGACAGCCGACAGCTCCTATAATTCACCCCTCCACTTT.

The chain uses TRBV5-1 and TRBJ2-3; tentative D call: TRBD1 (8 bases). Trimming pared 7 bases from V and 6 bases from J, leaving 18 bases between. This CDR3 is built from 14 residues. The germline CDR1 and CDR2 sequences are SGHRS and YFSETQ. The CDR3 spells CASGQDREGDTQYF. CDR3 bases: TGCGCCAGCGGCCAGGACAGGGAGGGGGATACGCAGTATTTT.

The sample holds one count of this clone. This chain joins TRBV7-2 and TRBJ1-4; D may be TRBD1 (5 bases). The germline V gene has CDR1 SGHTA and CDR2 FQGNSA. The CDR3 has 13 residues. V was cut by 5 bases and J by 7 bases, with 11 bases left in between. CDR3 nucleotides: TGTGCCAGCAGCGTACAGGCGGCTGAAAAACTGTTTTTT. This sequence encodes CASSVQAAEKLFF.

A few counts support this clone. CDR3 protein: CASSTQGPGTEAFF. DNA of the CDR3: TGTGCCAGCAGCACGCAGGGGCCGGGAACTGAAGCTTTCTTT. This chain links TRBV7-2 with TRBJ1-1; D possibly corresponds to TRBD1 (6 bases). The CDR3 contains 14 residues. From germline, CDR1 is SGHTA and CDR2 FQGNSA. Trimming stripped 5 bases from V and 5 bases from J, with 15 bases between. The full variable domain, its missing parts supplied by reference TRBV7-2 and TRBJ1-1, is GAGVSQSPSNKVTEKGKDVELRCDPISGHTALYWYRQSLGQGLEFLIYFQGNSAPDKSGLPSDRFSAERTGGSVSTLTIQRTQQEDSAVYLCASSTQGPGTEAFFGQGTRLTVV.

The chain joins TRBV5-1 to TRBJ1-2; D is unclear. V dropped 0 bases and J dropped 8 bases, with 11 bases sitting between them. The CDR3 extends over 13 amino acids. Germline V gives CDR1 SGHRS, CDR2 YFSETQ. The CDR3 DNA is TGCGCCAGCAGCTTGGAGTGGTCAGCCGGCTACACCTTC. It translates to CASSLEWSAGYTF.

The CDR3 DNA is TGTGCCAGCAGCTTACTATACAATGAGCAGTTCTTC. Encoded protein: CASSLLYNEQFF. J is TRBJ2-1 and V is TRBV7-2; unclear D gene. V was clipped by 2 bases and J by 4 bases, with 3 bases between them. Germline CDR1 SGHTA, CDR2 FQGNSA. This CDR3 region has 12 residues.

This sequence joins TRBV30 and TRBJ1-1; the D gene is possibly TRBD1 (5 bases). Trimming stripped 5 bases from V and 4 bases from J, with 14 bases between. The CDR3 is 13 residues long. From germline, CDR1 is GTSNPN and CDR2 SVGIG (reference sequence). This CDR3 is CAWGARGPTEAFF. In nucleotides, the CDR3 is TGTGCCTGGGGGGCGCGGGGACCCACTGAAGCTTTCTTT.